The T cell receptor (beta chain) described here comes from a study of human T cells and chemical hapten exposure. Authors' processing steps: Individual samples carried between roughly 23,224 and 700,000 TCRs, with around 96,000 as the median. A single record per CDR3 protein comes from TCRdb applying MiXCR to the RACE reads. The V and J calls here are based on TCRdb, not the publication. The table includes around 120,000 distinct CDR3 sequences, roughly 13% detected once. This clonotype was picked up many times. The target antigen is unknown. General study findings and limits: Large CDR3 similarity clusters arose significantly more often from expanded TCRs than from controls.

The sample's time point: patch test 1, 2 weeks after DPC sensitization. The treatment is: therapeutic diphenylcyclopropenone sensitization with weekly scalp DPC. Sequences were derived from whole blood, sampled in connection with sensitization to the hapten diphenylcyclopropenone (DPC). The TCR was taken from a man younger than 35 with alopecia areata. Some clones in this sample may be carry-over from other donors' samples.

CDR3 DNA sequence: TGTGCCAGCAGCTTCACAGATACGCAGTATTTT. It yields the protein CASSFTDTQYF. The chain combines TRBV7-9 with TRBJ2-3, with D hard to call. Germline-derived CDR1 and CDR2 are SEHNR and FQNEAQ (reference sequence). V lost 3 bases, J lost 2 bases, and 0 bases lay in between. The CDR3 length is 11 residues.